Detailed here is one T cell receptor (beta chain). Antigen unknown. These data come from a study of identical twins. TCRdb re-called the 5' RACE reads through MiXCR, storing one row per CDR3 protein. The table records around 570,000 distinct CDR3 sequences, 7.5% to 10% of them present only once. Healthy Caucasians, and only they, were the donors. Findings and limits, study-wide: Whereas memory repertoires showed no such difference, abundant cord blood beta clonotypes carried fewer insertions.

The CDR3 extends over 14 amino acids. The germline V gene has CDR1 MNHNS and CDR2 SASEGT. The V end lost 8 bases, the J end lost 4 bases, and 17 bases lay between the germline ends. The sample also formed part of further work on yellow fever vaccine responses in identical twins.

The chain recombines TRBV6-1 with TRBJ1-2; a possible D gene is TRBD1 (5 bases). The source is a young woman in good health. Sequencing was carried out using PBMCs. Here the CDR3 reads CASQSGRLGYGYTF. The CDR3 region has the DNA TGTGCCAGCCAATCGGGGCGCTTGGGCTATGGCTACACCTTC.